This T cell receptor beta chain was profiled in a study of identifying expanded T cells in peripheral blood. Notes on this clone: The antigen is unknown.

The CDR3 has 14 residues. V was pared by 0 bases and J by 6 bases, with 11 bases between. Germline V gives CDR1 SGHRS, CDR2 YFSETQ. Whole-study findings and limits: Roughly two-week clone count variance significantly increased as total template count grew. Over approximately two and four weeks, about 15 and 19 clones changed, versus around 1.2 between replicates.

Using immunoSEQ multiplex PCR, the repertoire was profiled, and TCRdb retains in-frame clones only, with some absent. The repertoire consists of approximately 94,000 clones, with 80% to 90% occurring once and the leading ten covering about 5.9%. The sequence was obtained from a person aged 18 to 70 in good health. The chain employs TRBV5-1 and TRBJ2-3; D possibly corresponds to TRBD2 (6 bases). Material: blood. The CDR3 DNA follows: TGCGCCAGCAGCTTGGAGGCGGGGCGGGATACGCAGTATTTT. Translating gives CASSLEAGRDTQYF.